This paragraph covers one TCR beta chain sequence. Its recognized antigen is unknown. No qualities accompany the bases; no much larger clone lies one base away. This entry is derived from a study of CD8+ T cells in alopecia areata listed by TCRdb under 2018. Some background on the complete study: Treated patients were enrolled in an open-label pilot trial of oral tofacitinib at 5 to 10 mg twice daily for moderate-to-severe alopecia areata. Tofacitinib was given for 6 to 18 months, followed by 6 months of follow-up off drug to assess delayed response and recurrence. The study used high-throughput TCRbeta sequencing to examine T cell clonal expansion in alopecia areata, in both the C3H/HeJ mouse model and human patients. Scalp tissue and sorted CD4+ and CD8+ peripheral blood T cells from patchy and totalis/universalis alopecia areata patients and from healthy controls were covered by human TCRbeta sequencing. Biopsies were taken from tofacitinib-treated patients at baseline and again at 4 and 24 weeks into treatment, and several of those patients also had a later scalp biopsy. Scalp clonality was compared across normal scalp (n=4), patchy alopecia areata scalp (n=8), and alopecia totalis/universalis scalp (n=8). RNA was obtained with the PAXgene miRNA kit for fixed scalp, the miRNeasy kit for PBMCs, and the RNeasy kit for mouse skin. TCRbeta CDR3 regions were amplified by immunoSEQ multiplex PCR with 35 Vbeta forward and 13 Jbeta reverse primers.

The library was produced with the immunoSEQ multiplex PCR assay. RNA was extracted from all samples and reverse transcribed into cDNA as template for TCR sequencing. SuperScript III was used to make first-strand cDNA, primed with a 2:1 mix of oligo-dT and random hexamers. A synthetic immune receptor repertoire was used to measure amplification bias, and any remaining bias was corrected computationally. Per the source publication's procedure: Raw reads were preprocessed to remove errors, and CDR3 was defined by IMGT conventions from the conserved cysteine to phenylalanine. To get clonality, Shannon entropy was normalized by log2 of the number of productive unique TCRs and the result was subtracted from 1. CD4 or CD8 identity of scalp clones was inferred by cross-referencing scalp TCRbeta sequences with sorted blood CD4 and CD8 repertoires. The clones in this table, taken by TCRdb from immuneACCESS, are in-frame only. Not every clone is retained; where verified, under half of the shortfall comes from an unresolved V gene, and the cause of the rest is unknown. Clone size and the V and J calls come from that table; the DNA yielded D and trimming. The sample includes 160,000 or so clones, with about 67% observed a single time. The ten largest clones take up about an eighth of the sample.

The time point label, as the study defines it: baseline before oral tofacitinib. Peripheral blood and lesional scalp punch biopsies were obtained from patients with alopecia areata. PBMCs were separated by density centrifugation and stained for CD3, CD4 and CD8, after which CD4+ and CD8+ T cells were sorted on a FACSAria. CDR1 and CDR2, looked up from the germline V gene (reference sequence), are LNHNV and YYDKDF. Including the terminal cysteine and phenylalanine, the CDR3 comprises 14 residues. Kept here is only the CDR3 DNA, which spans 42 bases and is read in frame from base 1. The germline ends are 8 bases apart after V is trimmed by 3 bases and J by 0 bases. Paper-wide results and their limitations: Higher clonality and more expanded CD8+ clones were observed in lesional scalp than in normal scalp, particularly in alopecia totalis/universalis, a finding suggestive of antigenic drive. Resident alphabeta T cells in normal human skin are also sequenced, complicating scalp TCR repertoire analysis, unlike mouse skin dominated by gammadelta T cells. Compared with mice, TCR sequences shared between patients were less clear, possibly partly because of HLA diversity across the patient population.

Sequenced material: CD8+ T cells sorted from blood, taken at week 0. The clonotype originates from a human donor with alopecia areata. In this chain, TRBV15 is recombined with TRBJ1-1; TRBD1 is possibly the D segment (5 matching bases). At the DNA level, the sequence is TGTGCCACCAGCAGGGGACCCATGAACACTGAAGCTTTCTTT. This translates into CATSRGPMNTEAFF.